What follows are 10 T cell receptor beta chains derived from one specimen sequenced in a study of CD8 T cells in Susac syndrome. Random-hexamer reverse transcription was applied to roughly 0.5 to 1 ug RNA. Each CDR3 protein gets one entry after TCRdb re-called the immunoSEQ multiplex PCR reads with MiXCR. The sample lists about 190,000 distinct CDR3 sequences, around 93% occurring once. Sequencing was performed on CD4+ T cells from PBMCs. These receptors were collected from a human donor in good health.

The chain recombines TRBV7-2 with TRBJ2-4, with a possible D match to TRBD2 (7 bases). Germline CDR1 is SGHTA and CDR2 is FQGNSA. V was cut by 5 bases and J by 9 bases, with 14 bases left in between. The CDR3 runs to 13 residues. CDR3 nucleotides: TGTGCCAGCAGCACCAAGGGGGGGGGCATTCAGTACTTC. Its translation: CASSTKGGGIQYF.

J is TRBJ1-1 and V is TRBV5-1, with D perhaps matching TRBD1 (5 bases). With 0 bases removed from V and 2 bases from J, the gap between germline ends came to 11 bases. This CDR3 comprises 15 residues. Per germline, CDR1 SGHRS and CDR2 YFSETQ. The CDR3 reads CASSLVGGSNTEAFF. The CDR3 DNA sequence: TGCGCCAGCAGCTTGGTGGGGGGGTCCAACACTGAAGCTTTCTTT. Looking up the rest from reference TRBV5-1 and TRBJ1-1 gives the full variable domain: KAGVTQTPRYLIKTRGQQVTLSCSPISGHRSVSWYQQTPGQGLQFLFEYFSETQRNKGNFPGRFSGRQFSNSRSEMNVSTLELGDSALYLCASSLVGGSNTEAFFGQGTRLTVV.

CDR3 sequence (DNA): TGTGCCAGTACCAGGGTAGGGGAGGGAAATCAGCCCCAGCATTTT. Its protein product is CASTRVGEGNQPQHF. The chain is built from TRBV19 and TRBJ1-5; a weak D match, TRBD1 (5 bases). With 7 bases removed from V and 4 bases from J, the gap between germline ends came to 17 bases. Germline V gene lookup returns CDR1 LNHDA and CDR2 SQIVND (reference sequence). CDR3 size: 15 residues.

The rearrangement joins TRBV3-1 to TRBJ1-1; D call uncertain. Germline CDR1 is LGHDT and CDR2 is YNNKEL (reference sequence). The CDR3 is 14 amino acids. V shed 5 bases and J shed 4 bases, with 14 bases lying between them. The CDR3: CASSTSFLITEAFF. The CDR3 DNA reads as TGTGCCAGCAGCACGTCCTTCTTGATCACTGAAGCTTTCTTT. The full variable domain, completed using reference TRBV3-1 and TRBJ1-1, is DTAVSQTPKYLVTQMGNDKSIKCEQNLGHDTMYWYKQDSKKFLKIMFSYNNKELIINETVPNRFSPKSPDKAHLNLHINSLELGDSAVYFCASSTSFLITEAFFGQGTRLTVV.

This sequence joins TRBV5-6 and TRBJ1-3; no clear D. The V and J ends lost 6 bases and 0 bases respectively, with 10 bases between them. CDR1 and CDR2 from the germline V gene are SGHDT and YYEEEE. CDR3 length equals 14 residues. CDR3 amino acids: CASIRTGSGNTIYF. CDR3 coding DNA: TGTGCCAGCATCCGGACGGGCTCTGGAAACACCATATATTTT. Based on the CDR3 plus reference TRBV5-6 and TRBJ1-3, the full variable domain is DAGVTQSPTHLIKTRGQQVTLRCSPKSGHDTVSWYQQALGQGPQFIFQYYEEEERQRGNFPDRFSGHQFPNYSSELNVNALLLGDSALYLCASIRTGSGNTIYFGEGSWLTVV.

V and J are TRBV7-3 and TRBJ1-1; D is possibly TRBD1 (5 bases). Germline V gene lookup returns CDR1 SGHTA and CDR2 FQGTGA. Trimming left V 8 bases short and J 4 bases short, with 20 bases between. The CDR3 extends over 15 amino acids. The CDR3 reads CASRRDPDRSTEAFF. The CDR3 nucleotides read TGTGCCAGCCGTCGGGACCCCGATCGAAGCACTGAAGCTTTCTTT.

The chain joins TRBV30 to TRBJ1-1; 11 bases map to TRBD1. The CDR3 runs 17 residues. Trimming at V came to 0 bases and at J to 4 bases, leaving 10 bases not matched to a gene. The V gene's germline CDR1 is GTSNPN and CDR2 SVGIG (reference sequence). CDR3 nucleotides: TGTGCCTGGAGTGTTAAAGGGGGCGGGACAGGGGGCACTGAAGCTTTCTTT. Encoded protein: CAWSVKGGGTGGTEAFF.

The chain carries TRBV7-8 and TRBJ1-5; TRBD1 is a possible D gene (5 bases). The CDR3 contains 15 residues. V was trimmed by 1 base and J by 2 bases, leaving 9 bases between them. In germline, CDR1 is SGHVS, CDR2 FQNEAQ. The CDR3 nucleotides are TGTGCCAGCAGCTTAGACAGGACGGGCAATCAGCCCCAGCATTTT. It encodes CASSLDRTGNQPQHF.

The V and J genes are TRBV19 and TRBJ2-5, with TRBD2 matching over 8 bases. V gave up 4 bases and J gave up 1 base; unmatched junction bases: 2. The CDR3 consists of 14 residues. Germline CDR1 LNHDA, CDR2 SQIVND (reference sequence). The chain's CDR3 is CASSKLAGQETQYF. In nucleotides, the CDR3 is TGTGCCAGTAGTAAGCTAGCGGGCCAAGAGACCCAGTACTTC.

Only one count was recorded for this clonotype. This chain uses TRBV29-1 with TRBJ1-1; the D gene is possibly TRBD1 (5 bases). Germline-derived CDR1 and CDR2 are SQVTM and ANQGSEA. Between the trimmed V and J ends, which lost 4 bases and 4 bases, there was a span of 10 bases. This CDR3 comprises 12 residues. In DNA, the CDR3 is TGCAGCGTTGTTTTGAGGGGCACTGAAGCTTTCTTT. Encoded protein: CSVVLRGTEAFF. Drawing the rest from reference TRBV29-1 and TRBJ1-1, the complete variable domain is SAVISQKPSRDICQRGTSLTIQCQVDSQVTMMFWYRQQPGQSLTLIATANQGSEATYESGFVIDKFPISRPNLTFSTLTVSNMSPEDSSIYLCSVVLRGTEAFFGQGTRLTVV.